One sample yielded the 2 T cell receptor beta chains listed below, sequenced in a study of T cells in Graves' hyperthyroidism and ophthalmopathy. Amplified regions were TCR beta CDR3 sequences from RNA transcripts. First-round RT-PCR with HTBI primers amplified the TCR CDR3 region. TCRdb fed the multiplex PCR reads into MiXCR, producing one record per CDR3 protein. The table records around 300,000 distinct CDR3 sequences, around 15% of them present only once. The source material was blood. The receptors here all came from a woman between 45 and 60 years old with Graves' hyperthyroidism that later progressed to Graves' ophthalmopathy.

This clonotype was observed at least ten times. This rearrangement joins TRBV29-1 to TRBJ1-1; a possible D gene is TRBD1 (6 bases). From germline, CDR1 is SQVTM and CDR2 ANQGSEA. This CDR3 contains 12 residues. V lost 5 bases and J 5 bases, leaving 12 bases between the germline ends. CDR3 sequence (DNA): TGCAGCGTTCGCAGGGGTGGGACTGAAGCTTTCTTT. Protein product: CSVRRGGTEAFF.

The chain employs TRBV6-1 and TRBJ1-2; 7 bases map to TRBD1. Germline-derived CDR1 and CDR2 are MNHNS and SASEGT. The CDR3 length is 13 residues. J was trimmed by 6 bases and V by 10 bases; bases with no gene match: 11. CDR3 residues: CATRQGLEDGYTF. CDR3 nucleotides: TGTGCCACCAGACAGGGTCTTGAGGATGGCTACACCTTC.